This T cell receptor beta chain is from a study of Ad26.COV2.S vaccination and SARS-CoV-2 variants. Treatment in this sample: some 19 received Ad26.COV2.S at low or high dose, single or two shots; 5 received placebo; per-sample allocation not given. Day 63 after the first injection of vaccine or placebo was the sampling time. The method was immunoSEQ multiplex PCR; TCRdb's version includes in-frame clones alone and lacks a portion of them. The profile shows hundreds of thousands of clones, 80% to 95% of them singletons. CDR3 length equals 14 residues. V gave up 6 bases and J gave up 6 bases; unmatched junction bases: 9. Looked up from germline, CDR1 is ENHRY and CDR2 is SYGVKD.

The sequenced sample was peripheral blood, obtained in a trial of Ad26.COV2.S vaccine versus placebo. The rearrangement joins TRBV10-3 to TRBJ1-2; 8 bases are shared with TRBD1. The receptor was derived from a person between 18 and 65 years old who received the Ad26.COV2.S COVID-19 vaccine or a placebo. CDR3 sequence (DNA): TGTGCCATCAGGGAGACAGGGGCGATCGATGGCTACACCTTC. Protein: CAIRETGAIDGYTF.